These 10 T cell receptor beta chains were all obtained from the same sample, sequenced in a study of post-analysis software for immune sequencing data. General study results and limits: Four or five TRBV segments, including TRBV5-6, TRBV5-1 and TRBV20-1, were more frequent in patients than controls.

These receptors' targets are unknown. Researchers reported that TCR beta cDNA libraries carried unique molecular identifiers. TCRdb used MiXCR to reprocess the PCR reads, holding one entry per CDR3 protein. Found here are around 700,000 distinct CDR3 sequences, 59% of them singletons; the top ten hold approximately 10%. Sequencing was carried out using blood. These receptors came from a girl between 2 and 10 years old with multiple sclerosis.

Only a few counts were recorded for this clonotype. This chain joins TRBV29-1 and TRBJ2-5; D unclear. Trimming removed 4 bases from V and 1 base from J, with 13 bases in between. CDR3 length equals 14 residues. CDR1 is SQVTM, CDR2 ANQGSEA, per germline. The CDR3 spells CSVGRSGPQETQYF. The CDR3 nucleotides are TGCAGCGTTGGCCGCTCGGGCCCCCAAGAGACCCAGTACTTC.

CDR3 in amino acids: CASSSGTGSHEQYF. The CDR3 DNA reads TGTGCCAGCAGCAGCGGGACAGGGTCCCACGAGCAGTACTTC. The genes are TRBV5-6 and TRBJ2-4, with 9 nucleotides matching TRBD1. The DNA matches TRBJ2-7 better at its end, which makes the J call doubtful. The CDR3 sequence is 14 residues long. CDR1 is SGHDT, CDR2 YYEEEE, per germline.

The chain recombines TRBV19 with TRBJ2-5; D is perhaps TRBD1 (6 bases). Germline assignment: CDR1 LNHDA and CDR2 SQIVND (reference sequence). Trimming removed 6 bases at V and 5 bases at J, with 19 bases between. The CDR3 totals 15 residues. In DNA, the CDR3 is TGTGCCAGTAGCGGACAGATACTAATAGGGGAGACCCAGTACTTC. It codes for CASSGQILIGETQYF.

In DNA, the CDR3 is TGCGCCAGCAGCCAAGATAAAGGGGACGGTGAAAAACTGTTTTTT. Translated, it gives CASSQDKGDGEKLFF. This chain connects TRBV4-1 to TRBJ1-4; possibly TRBD1 for D (5 bases). The V gene's germline CDR1 is MGHRA and CDR2 YSYEKL. V lost 0 bases to trimming and J lost 7 bases, with 12 bases between them. CDR3 size: 15 residues.

V gene TRBV7-2 combines with J gene TRBJ2-2, with no clear D. The CDR3 runs 14 residues. Trimming took off 3 bases at V and 3 bases at J, with 8 bases between the two ends. CDR1 is SGHTA and CDR2 is FQGNSA in the germline V gene. The CDR3 spells CASSLNSYTGELFF. The CDR3 DNA is TGTGCCAGCAGCTTGAACAGTTACACCGGGGAGCTGTTTTTT.

The V call is TRBV6-6, the J call TRBJ2-5, with 12 positions matching TRBD2. CDR1 and CDR2 (germline): MNHNY, SVGAGI (reference sequence). The CDR3 runs to 14 residues. After removal of 2 bases from V and 13 bases from J, the junction contained 8 bases not matched to a gene. DNA for the CDR3: TGTGCCAGCAGTTACCTACGACTAGCGGGGGATCTGTACTTC. Protein sequence: CASSYLRLAGDLYF.

This clonotype came up a few times. The chain employs TRBV6-6 and TRBJ1-2; 7 bases agree with TRBD1. V shed 2 bases, J shed 0 bases, and the junction held 9 bases outside the gene matches. The germline V gene has CDR1 MNHNY and CDR2 SVGAGI (reference sequence). There are 17 residues in the CDR3. CDR3 in amino acids: CASSYPRGKVANYGYTF. In nucleotides, the CDR3 is TGTGCCAGCAGTTACCCCAGGGGGAAGGTAGCTAACTATGGCTACACCTTC.

In its sample, this clonotype was seen once. The V call is TRBV20-1, the J call TRBJ2-7; TRBD2 matches at 8 bases. Trimming took 6 bases from V and 1 from J; bases not matched to a gene: 14. Germline assignment: CDR1 DFQATT and CDR2 SNEGSKA (reference sequence). This CDR3 has 16 residues. This chain's CDR3 is CSAGDLTSEPSYEQYF. In DNA, the CDR3 is TGCAGTGCGGGGGATCTGACTAGCGAACCTTCCTACGAGCAGTACTTC.

This clonotype has only a few counts. The chain links TRBV29-1 to TRBJ2-5, with D perhaps TRBD1 or TRBD2 (6 bases each). The CDR3 length is 16 residues. The germline V gene encodes CDR1 SQVTM and CDR2 ANQGSEA. The ends were cut back, 1 base at V and 1 base at J, with 16 bases in the middle. In nucleotides, the CDR3 is TGCAGCGTTGAAGGTCATAAAGGGGGGCCCCAAGAGACCCAGTACTTC. This sequence encodes CSVEGHKGGPQETQYF.

J is TRBJ2-2 and V is TRBV3-1, with 8 positions matching TRBD2. Unmatched junction bases numbered 8, after V lost 4 bases and J lost 4 bases. The CDR3 runs to 16 residues. The germline V gene encodes CDR1 LGHDT and CDR2 YNNKEL (reference sequence). The CDR3 protein is CASSPPGRAATGELFF. In nucleotides, the CDR3 is TGTGCCAGCAGCCCCCCCGGGAGGGCCGCCACCGGGGAGCTGTTTTTT.